Below are 9 T cell receptor beta chains sequenced from a single sample in a study. TCRdb called the 5' RACE reads again in MiXCR, with one record for every CDR3 protein. The sample has 8,500 to 9,500 distinct CDR3 sequences, approximately 57% seen once. What was sequenced was tumor-infiltrating memory CD4+ T cells sorted from the breast tumor. The subset is: memory CD4+ T cells, CD4+CD45RO+CD25-. The receptors were sampled from a female donor with breast cancer.

V gene TRBV6-1 combines with J gene TRBJ2-2; 8 bases are shared with TRBD2. CDR1 and CDR2 (germline): MNHNS, SASEGT. The CDR3 runs 15 residues. The J segment lost 3 bases and the V segment lost 7 bases, leaving 7 bases of the junction unmatched. The CDR3 region is CASTVSGSDTGELFF. The CDR3 nucleotides are TGTGCCAGCACTGTGAGCGGGAGCGACACCGGGGAGCTGTTTTTT.

The chain is built from TRBV4-1 and TRBJ1-3; D gene ambiguous. From germline, CDR1 is MGHRA and CDR2 YSYEKL. This CDR3 contains 15 residues. Deletions cut 0 bases from V and 0 bases from J, with 6 bases between. The CDR3 DNA sequence: TGCGCCAGCAGCCAAGATGACAACTCTGGAAACACCATATATTTT. Protein sequence: CASSQDDNSGNTIYF.

The genes are TRBV20-1 and TRBJ2-5, with D hard to call. CDR1 DFQATT and CDR2 SNEGSKA come from the germline V gene (reference sequence). V shed 3 bases and J shed 5 bases, with 4 bases lying between them. This CDR3 region has 10 residues. CDR3 sequence (DNA): TGCAGTGCTAGGGGTGAGACCCAGTACTTC. Translating gives CSARGETQYF.

The count of this clonotype is one. The chain has TRBV6-1 and TRBJ2-1; 9 nucleotides line up with TRBD1. The CDR3 runs to 14 residues. Per the germline V gene, CDR1 is MNHNS and CDR2 is SASEGT. V was pared by 6 bases and J by 9 bases, with 9 bases of the junction left unmatched. The CDR3 loop is CASSRSTGGSEQFF. The CDR3 coding sequence is TGTGCCAGCAGCCGATCGACAGGGGGTAGTGAGCAGTTCTTC.

The chain is built from TRBV6-5 and TRBJ2-5; no definite D call. There are 15 residues in the CDR3. Trimming removed 6 bases from V and 1 base from J, with 15 bases in between. The germline V gene encodes CDR1 MNHEY and CDR2 SVGAGI. The CDR3 DNA sequence: TGTGCCAGCAGCCTCTCCGGTACAGTCCAAGAGACCCAGTACTTC. Its protein product is CASSLSGTVQETQYF.

The chain employs TRBV15 and TRBJ1-6; D is possibly TRBD1 (6 bases). CDR1 and CDR2 from the germline V gene are LNHNV and YYDKDF (reference sequence). V was pared by 5 bases and J by 3 bases, with 17 bases between. There are 17 residues in the CDR3. The CDR3 nucleotides read TGTGCCACCAGCCCTACAGGGCGGGATGGCTATAATTCACCCCTCCACTTT. Its translation: CATSPTGRDGYNSPLHF.

The chain couples TRBV29-1 to TRBJ2-1, with D possibly being TRBD1 (6 bases). The V gene lost 8 bases and the J gene lost 6 bases, with 23 bases spanning the gap. The germline CDR1 and CDR2 sequences are SQVTM and ANQGSEA. The length of the CDR3 is 15 residues. The CDR3: CSIGSTGTVSNEQFF. In DNA, the CDR3 is TGCAGCATTGGATCCACAGGGACCGTATCCAATGAGCAGTTCTTC.

The gene calls are TRBV10-3 and TRBJ2-3; D is tentatively TRBD1 or TRBD2 (5 bases each). Germline-derived CDR1 and CDR2 are ENHRY and SYGVKD. This CDR3 region has 14 residues. The germline V and J ends were trimmed by 11 bases and 2 bases, with 17 bases remaining between them. Here the CDR3 DNA reads TGTGCCTCAAGAGGGGCTAGACCCACAGATACGCAGTATTTT. It translates to CASRGARPTDTQYF.

This clonotype was recorded only once. The V call is TRBV4-2, the J call TRBJ1-1, with D possibly being TRBD1 (5 bases). V lost 4 bases and J lost 2, with 14 bases in between. This CDR3 region has 15 residues. The germline CDR1 and CDR2 sequences are LGHNA and YNFKEQ. CDR3 nucleotides: TGTGCCAGCAGCCCTGTCAAGGGGCCTAACACTGAAGCTTTCTTT. It translates to CASSPVKGPNTEAFF.